The rows below give T cell receptor beta chains drawn from one sample of a study of CD8 T cells in ankylosing spondylitis. TCRdb re-derived calls from the 5' RACE reads in MiXCR, one entry per CDR3 protein. Of 200,000 or so distinct CDR3 sequences listed, over 10% are singletons. The material sequenced was blood, either unsorted or a sorted T cell fraction (not recorded which). The receptors originated from a female donor with ankylosing spondylitis or in good health (not recorded which). The CDR3 runs from the conserved cysteine through the conserved F or W. The D gene is left open where the match is weak. Not every row has a clone size; where given, it reads once, few, many or a size class.

D,size,J,V,DNA,CDR3
TRBD1,many,TRBJ1-2,TRBV7-2,TGTGCCAGCAGCAGCGGGACAGCCACTGCTGGCTACACATTC,CASSSGTATAGYTF
TRBD2,many,TRBJ2-5,TRBV9,TGTGCCAGCAGCGTATTTAGCGGGAGTCGTCTGAGAGAGACCCAGTACTTC,CASSVFSGSRLRETQYF
.,many,TRBJ1-2,TRBV5-1,TGCGCCAGCTCTCCCGAAAGGACGATATATGGCTACACCTTC,CASSPERTIYGYTF
.,.,TRBJ2-7,TRBV20-1,TGCAGTGCTAGAGACCGTTTAGGGACCTACGAGCAGTACTTC,CSARDRLGTYEQYF
.,many,TRBJ2-5,TRBV2,TGTGCCAGCAGTGAGGATTACCAAGAGACCCAGTACTTC,CASSEDYQETQYF
TRBD1,few,TRBJ1-2,TRBV6-4,TGTGCCAGCAGAGACAGGGATGGAGCTAACTATGGCTACACCTTC,CASRDRDGANYGYTF
.,many,TRBJ1-6,TRBV7-2,TGTGCCAGCAGCTTAAGGACAGAACATTCACCCCTCCACTTT,CASSLRTEHSPLHF
TRBD2,.,TRBJ2-3,TRBV5-1,TGCGCCAGCAGCTTAGGCCTAGCGGGCTTCTCGGCCGATACGCAGTATTTT,CASSLGLAGFSADTQYF
.,.,TRBJ2-2,TRBV7-2,TGTGCCAGCAGCTTAGATAGAGGGGAGCTGTTTTTT,CASSLDRGELFF
TRBD2,.,TRBJ2-1,TRBV27,TGTGCCAGCAGTTTATGGTTGCGCGGGAGACGGAGGGTGGAGCAGTTCTTC,CASSLWLRGRRRVEQFF
.,many,TRBJ1-5,TRBV24-1,TGTGCCACCAGTCCGGCAGGGAATTACAATCAGCCCCAGCATTTT,CATSPAGNYNQPQHF
.,few,TRBJ2-1,TRBV7-9,TGTGCCAGCAGCTTAGTGGGAGGTGACAATGAGCAGTTCTTC,CASSLVGGDNEQFF
.,.,TRBJ2-3,TRBV4-2,TGTGCCAGCAGCCAAGATCTGAGGGAGCGAGGGTTGGATTTT,CASSQDLRERGLDF
.,few,TRBJ2-7,TRBV5-8,TGTGCCAGCAGCTTGCAGGGAGGGGGCTACGAGCAGTACTTC,CASSLQGGGYEQYF
.,.,TRBJ1-1,TRBV7-2,TGTGCCAGCAGCATAGGACAGTTCAACACTGAAGCTTTCTTT,CASSIGQFNTEAFF
.,many,TRBJ1-1,TRBV6-4,TGTGCCAGCAGTGACACGGCAGCTAAAGAAACTGAAGCTTTCTTT,CASSDTAAKETEAFF
TRBD2,.,TRBJ2-1,TRBV9,TGTGCCAGCAGCCTGAACCCCGGGACTAGCGGGCGTAATGAGCAGTTCTTC,CASSLNPGTSGRNEQFF
.,many,TRBJ1-1,TRBV5-1,TGCGCCAGCAGCTTGATTACTGCGCCTGGGGCTGAAGCTTTCTTT,CASSLITAPGAEAFF
.,.,TRBJ2-4,TRBV20-1,TGCTGTGCGGGCAGGTTGCCCCTAGCCAAAAACATTCAGTACTTC,CCAGRLPLAKNIQYF
.,.,TRBJ2-6,TRBV4-3,TGCGCCAGCAGCCAAGGGGAGTTCTCTGGGGCCAACGTCCTGACTTTC,CASSQGEFSGANVLTF
TRBD2,.,TRBJ2-3,TRBV24-1,TGTGCCACCAGTGGACTAGCGGGAGGCAATTTGGATACGCAGTATTTT,CATSGLAGGNLDTQYF
.,.,TRBJ2-1,TRBV19,TGTGCCAGTAGAGCCCATGGAAGGGAGCAGTTCTTC,CASRAHGREQFF
TRBD1,few,TRBJ2-3,TRBV28,TGTGCCAGCAACCTGGACAGGGGGGAGACAGATACGCAGTATTTT,CASNLDRGETDTQYF
.,.,TRBJ1-2,TRBV21-1,TGTGCCAGCAGCAATCCAAGCTCCGGGACAGGGGTAGGCTACACCTTC,CASSNPSSGTGVGYTF
.,many,TRBJ2-2,TRBV12-3/TRBV12-4,TGTGCCAGCAGTTACTGGACAATTCGATTCACCGGGGAGCTGTTTTTT,CASSYWTIRFTGELFF
TRBD1,many,TRBJ1-1,TRBV4-3,TGCGCCAGCAGCCCTCTCACAGGGGGCGCTGAAGCTTTCTTT,CASSPLTGGAEAFF
TRBD1,.,TRBJ2-7,TRBV29-1,TGCAGCGTTCCGACAGGGAACTCCTACGAGCAGTACTTC,CSVPTGNSYEQYF
.,many,TRBJ2-7,TRBV20-1,TGCAGTGCTAGAGACGGTAGCAGGACCTACGAGCAGTACTTC,CSARDGSRTYEQYF
.,few,TRBJ2-5,TRBV5-5,TGTGCCAGCAGCTATGAATACCAAGAGACCCAGTACTTC,CASSYEYQETQYF
.,many,TRBJ2-4,TRBV4-3,TGCGCCAGCAGCCAAGAAAGAGGCCGGCAAAACATTCAGTACTTC,CASSQERGRQNIQYF
.,many,TRBJ1-1,TRBV25-1,TGTGCCAGCAGTGACTTCAGGGGTCGTGAGAACACTGAAGCTTTCTTT,CASSDFRGRENTEAFF
TRBD2,many,TRBJ2-7,TRBV6-2/TRBV6-3,TGTGCCAGCCAAACTAGCGGGGCCTGGGAGCAGTACTTC,CASQTSGAWEQYF
.,many,TRBJ2-2,TRBV5-1,TGCGCCAGCAGAACACCCGGGACAATAAACACCGGGGAGCTGTTTTTT,CASRTPGTINTGELFF
TRBD2,.,TRBJ2-1,TRBV7-3,TGTGCCAGCAGCTCCTTGACTAGCGGGAGAATCGGCAATGAGCAGTTCTTC,CASSSLTSGRIGNEQFF
.,.,TRBJ1-4,TRBV18,TGTGCCACCAACCCGCGGGAGGGCACTAATGAAAAACTGTTTTTT,CATNPREGTNEKLFF
TRBD2,many,TRBJ2-1,TRBV6-5,TGTGCCAGCAGTTCTTGGACTAGCGGGAGCAGTGAGCAGTTCTTC,CASSSWTSGSSEQFF
TRBD2,many,TRBJ2-3,TRBV5-1,TGCGCCAGCAGCTGGCTCGGGGGGAGTGGGACAGATACGCAGTATTTT,CASSWLGGSGTDTQYF
.,many,TRBJ2-1,TRBV5-1,TGCGCCAGCACAGACCAGACTAGGGACGATGAGCAGTTCTTC,CASTDQTRDDEQFF
.,many,TRBJ2-2,TRBV24-1,TGTGCCACCAGTGATCCAGGGGTGTCTTTCGCCGGGGAGCTGTTTTTT,CATSDPGVSFAGELFF
.,few,TRBJ1-2,TRBV12-3/TRBV12-4,TGTGCCAGCAGTTTTTCGCCAGGGGAATGCGCCTTC,CASSFSPGECAF
TRBD1,many,TRBJ2-7,TRBV10-3,TGTGCCATCAGTGAGTCTGGGACAGGGGGTGGCGAGCAGTACTTC,CAISESGTGGGEQYF
TRBD1,many,TRBJ1-1,TRBV20-1,TGCAGTGCTGGGACAGGGGGCAATCCTGAAGCTTTCTTT,CSAGTGGNPEAFF
.,many,TRBJ2-3,TRBV6-1,TGTGCCAGCAGGGACAGCGGAGATACGCAGTATTTT,CASRDSGDTQYF
.,few,TRBJ1-1,TRBV7-9,TGTGCCAGCAGCCCACGCGAGGCTCAGGGAGCTTTCTTT,CASSPREAQGAFF
.,.,TRBJ2-1,TRBV6-2/TRBV6-3,TGTGCCAGCAGTTCGGACGGGAGCGGCGAGCAGTTCTTC,CASSSDGSGEQFF
TRBD2,few,TRBJ2-1,TRBV24-1,TGTGCCACGGATACTAGCGGGAGTGTGGATGAGCAGTTCTTC,CATDTSGSVDEQFF
TRBD2,many,TRBJ2-1,TRBV11-2,TGTGCCAGCAGCCTATACAATTGGGAGGGTTCAGGCGATGAGCAGTTCTTC,CASSLYNWEGSGDEQFF
.,many,TRBJ1-5,TRBV29-1,TGCAGCGTGCGATTGGGGGCTAGCAATCAGCCCCAGCATTTT,CSVRLGASNQPQHF
TRBD1,few,TRBJ2-2,TRBV5-1,TGCGCCAGCAGCCAGACGGGACAGGGGCTCGCCGGGGAGCTGTTTTTT,CASSQTGQGLAGELFF
TRBD2,few,TRBJ2-1,TRBV14,TGTGCCAGCAGCCTTCAGGCGGGACTACAGTACAATGAGCAGTTCTTC,CASSLQAGLQYNEQFF
.,.,TRBJ2-7,TRBV21-1,TGTGCCCGAAAACCCCGATCCTACGAGCAGTACTTC,CARKPRSYEQYF
.,.,TRBJ2-7,TRBV7-8,TGTGCCAGCAGCTTTGTAGCGCTATCCTACGAGCAGTACTTC,CASSFVALSYEQYF
.,many,TRBJ2-1,TRBV6-2/TRBV6-3,TGTGCCAGCAGTTATCGCCCGACACGCGTTCATAATGAGCAGTTCTTC,CASSYRPTRVHNEQFF
TRBD2,.,TRBJ2-4,TRBV7-2,TGTGCCAGCAGCTTACGCCTAGCGGGAAAAAACATTCAGTACTTC,CASSLRLAGKNIQYF
.,many,TRBJ2-3,TRBV4-1,TGCGCCAGCAGCCAAGTTGTAGGGGAGAACACAGATACGCAGTATTTT,CASSQVVGENTDTQYF
TRBD1,many,TRBJ2-7,TRBV12-3/TRBV12-4,TGTGCCAGCAAGCGGACAGGGGGCCACGAGCAGTACTTC,CASKRTGGHEQYF
.,many,TRBJ1-1,TRBV5-8,TGTGCCAGCAGCTTTCGCAGGAACACTGAAGCTTTCTTT,CASSFRRNTEAFF
.,.,TRBJ2-5,TRBV7-2,TGTGCCAGCAGCTTAGGCCCAGACTTTGGGGGGGAGACCCAGTACTTC,CASSLGPDFGGETQYF
.,many,TRBJ1-1,TRBV6-1,TGTGCCAGCCAAAGAGGGGCACAGTACCCCTCCTCGACTTTCTTT,CASQRGAQYPSSTFF